Presented here are 10 T cell receptor beta chains from one specimen sequenced in a study of blood T cell repertoires in COVID-19. The protocol was immunoSEQ multiplex PCR, while the TCRdb copy is restricted to in-frame clones and leaves out a portion. The repertoire holds over 200,000 clones, with about 91% as singletons. The sequencing input was peripheral blood. The receptors were gathered from a man between 25 and 39 years old with acute or convalescent COVID-19.

The chain is built from TRBV27 and TRBJ2-5; 16 nucleotides align to TRBD2. This CDR3 region has 17 residues. The V gene's germline CDR1 is MNHEY and CDR2 SMNVEV (reference sequence). Trimming took 5 bases from V and 3 from J; bases not matched to a gene: 6. CDR3 in amino acids: CASSPLGLAGGKETQYF. DNA for the CDR3: TGTGCCAGCAGTCCCTTGGGACTAGCGGGGGGGAAAGAGACCCAGTACTTC.

The genes are TRBV6-5 and TRBJ1-5; maybe TRBD1 (5 bases). This CDR3 contains 16 residues. The germline gives CDR1 MNHEY, CDR2 SVGAGI. Trimming removed 4 bases from V and 5 bases from J, with 18 bases in between. CDR3 residues: CASSSARGGWDQPQHF. CDR3 DNA: TGTGCCAGCAGTTCCGCCCGGGGGGGTTGGGATCAGCCCCAGCATTTT.

As for this clone: The sample holds other DNA sequences that translate to the same CDR3. V is TRBV5-1 and J is TRBJ2-2; TRBD2 might be the D (6 bases). Germline V gene sequence: CDR1 SGHRS, CDR2 YFSETQ. The CDR3 extends over 14 amino acids. Trimming took off 0 bases at V and 3 bases at J, with 6 bases between the two ends. CDR3 DNA sequence: TGCGCCAGCAGCTTGGCGGGGGACACCGGGGAGCTGTTTTTT. This sequence encodes CASSLAGDTGELFF.

The gene calls are TRBV11-1 and TRBJ2-7; 8 nucleotides agree with TRBD2. V shed 5 bases and J 2 bases; nucleotides not matched to a gene: 2. This CDR3 region has 13 residues. Germline-derived CDR1 and CDR2 are SGHAT and FQDESV (reference sequence). CDR3 in amino acids: CASSKAGAYEQYF. CDR3 nucleotide sequence: TGTGCCAGCAGCAAAGCGGGGGCCTACGAGCAGTACTTC.

This chain connects TRBV18 to TRBJ1-1; D remains ambiguous. V was trimmed by 1 base and J by 0 bases, leaving 9 bases between them. The germline gives CDR1 KGHSH, CDR2 LQKENI. The CDR3 contains 15 residues. The CDR3 here is CASSPQRSVNTEAFF. CDR3 nucleotide sequence: TGTGCCAGCTCACCACAAAGATCAGTGAACACTGAAGCTTTCTTT.

This clone was observed once. The genes are TRBV4-2 and TRBJ2-3; D is possibly TRBD1 (6 bases). The ends were cut back, 8 bases at V and 8 bases at J, with 11 bases in the middle. Germline CDR1 is LGHNA and CDR2 is YNFKEQ. There are 11 residues in the CDR3. The DNA for the CDR3 is TGTGCCAGCGGGGACATTGTTACGCAGTATTTT. As protein: CASGDIVTQYF.

V is TRBV11-2 and J is TRBJ2-7; 9 nucleotides line up with TRBD1. V gave up 4 bases and J gave up 1 base; unmatched junction bases: 8. Per the germline V gene, CDR1 is SGHAT and CDR2 is FQNNGV. CDR3 length: 16 residues. CDR3 sequence: CASSSYRGQGSYEQYF. The CDR3 nucleotides read TGTGCCAGCAGCTCCTACAGGGGGCAGGGTTCCTACGAGCAGTACTTC. Together with reference TRBV11-2 and TRBJ2-7, the CDR3 gives the full variable domain: EAGVAQSPRYKIIEKRQSVAFWCNPISGHATLYWYQQILGQGPKLLIQFQNNGVVDDSQLPKDRFSAERLKGVDSTLKIQPAKLEDSAVYLCASSSYRGQGSYEQYFGPGTRLTVT.

The chain links TRBV6-6 to TRBJ2-1; TRBD1 agrees at 11 bases. The CDR3 is made up of 14 amino acids. With V trimmed by 5 bases and J by 9 bases, 6 bases remained unmatched. Germline V CDR1 and CDR2: MNHNY, SVGAGI (reference sequence). The CDR3 DNA is TGTGCCAGCAGTCCGGACAGGGGGCTGCGTGAGCAGTTCTTC. Its translation is CASSPDRGLREQFF.

The V gene is TRBV6-6, the J gene TRBJ1-1, with D possibly being TRBD1 (5 bases). The germline V and J ends were trimmed by 10 bases and 5 bases, with 14 bases remaining between them. The CDR3 spans 12 residues. Germline CDR1 reads MNHNY; CDR2 reads SVGAGI (reference sequence). The CDR3 nucleotides are TGTGCCATCAACAAGCAGGGAACTGAAGCTTTCTTT. Translating it yields CAINKQGTEAFF.

The V and J genes are TRBV19 and TRBJ2-5; TRBD2 is a possible D gene (6 bases). Germline V lookup: CDR1 LNHDA, CDR2 SQIVND (reference sequence). V was cut by 3 bases and J by 5 bases, with 13 bases left in between. The CDR3 totals 14 residues. CDR3 in amino acids: CASSIFPGGETQYF. The CDR3 nucleotides read TGTGCCAGTAGTATCTTCCCTGGAGGGGAGACCCAGTACTTC.